The 4 T cell receptor beta chains reported below all come from one sample, sequenced in a study of blood T cell repertoires in COVID-19. Sequenced by immunoSEQ multiplex PCR; TCRdb stores in-frame clones only, minus some. The data hold approximately 180,000 clones, with approximately 90% observed a single time. The sample comprised peripheral blood. The receptors stem from a man aged 40-49 years with active or convalescent COVID-19.

The chain joins TRBV19 to TRBJ1-5; a possible D gene is TRBD1 (5 bases). This CDR3 has 14 residues. Trimming removed 0 bases at V and 9 bases at J, with 12 bases between. CDR1 is LNHDA and CDR2 is SQIVND in the germline V gene (reference sequence). The CDR3 loop reads CASSIDLGPGPQHF. DNA of the CDR3: TGTGCCAGTAGTATAGATCTGGGGCCGGGGCCCCAGCATTTT.

The J gene is TRBJ2-7, the V gene TRBV5-5, with TRBD1 as a possible D gene (6 bases). Trimming pared 4 bases from V and 3 bases from J, leaving 17 bases between. The length of the CDR3 is 15 residues. In germline, CDR1 is SGHKS, CDR2 YYEKEE (reference sequence). The CDR3 sequence is CASSAGMGANYEQYF. The CDR3 nucleotides are TGTGCCAGCAGCGCTGGTATGGGGGCGAACTACGAGCAGTACTTC.

The chain combines TRBV5-4 with TRBJ2-1; a possible D gene is TRBD1 (6 bases). The germline CDR1 and CDR2 sequences are SGHNT and YYREEE (reference sequence). The V and J ends lost 0 bases and 10 bases respectively, with 17 bases between them. The CDR3 sequence is 15 residues long. In DNA form, the CDR3 reads TGTGCCAGCAGCTTGGGGGGTGGGCAGGGGCGCGAGCAGTTCTTC. Translation: CASSLGGGQGREQFF.

The chain employs TRBV7-2 and TRBJ2-7; TRBD2 matches 13 bases. Germline loops: CDR1 SGHTA, CDR2 FQGNSA. The V and J ends lost 3 bases and 3 bases, in that order; junction bases with no gene match: 2. CDR3 length: 15 amino acids. The CDR3 spells CASSFGTSGDYEQYF. In DNA, the CDR3 is TGTGCCAGCAGCTTCGGGACTAGCGGGGACTACGAGCAGTACTTC.